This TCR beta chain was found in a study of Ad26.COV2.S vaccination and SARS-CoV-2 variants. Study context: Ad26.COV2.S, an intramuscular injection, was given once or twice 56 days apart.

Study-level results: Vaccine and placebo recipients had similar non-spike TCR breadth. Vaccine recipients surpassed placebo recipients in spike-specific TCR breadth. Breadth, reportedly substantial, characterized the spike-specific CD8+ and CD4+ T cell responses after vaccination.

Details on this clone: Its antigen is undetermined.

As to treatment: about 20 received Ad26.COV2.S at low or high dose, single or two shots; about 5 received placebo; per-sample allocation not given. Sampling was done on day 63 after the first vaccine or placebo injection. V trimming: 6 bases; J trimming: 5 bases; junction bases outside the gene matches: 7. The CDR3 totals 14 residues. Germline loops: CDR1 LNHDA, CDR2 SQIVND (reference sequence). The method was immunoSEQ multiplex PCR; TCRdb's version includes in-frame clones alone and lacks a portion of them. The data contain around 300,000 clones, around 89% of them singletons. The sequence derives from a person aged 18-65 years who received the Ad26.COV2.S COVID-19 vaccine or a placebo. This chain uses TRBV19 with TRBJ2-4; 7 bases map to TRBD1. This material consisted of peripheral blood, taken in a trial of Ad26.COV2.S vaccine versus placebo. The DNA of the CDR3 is TGTGCCAGTAGCTACCGGGACAGCGAAAACATTCAGTACTTC. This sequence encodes CASSYRDSENIQYF.